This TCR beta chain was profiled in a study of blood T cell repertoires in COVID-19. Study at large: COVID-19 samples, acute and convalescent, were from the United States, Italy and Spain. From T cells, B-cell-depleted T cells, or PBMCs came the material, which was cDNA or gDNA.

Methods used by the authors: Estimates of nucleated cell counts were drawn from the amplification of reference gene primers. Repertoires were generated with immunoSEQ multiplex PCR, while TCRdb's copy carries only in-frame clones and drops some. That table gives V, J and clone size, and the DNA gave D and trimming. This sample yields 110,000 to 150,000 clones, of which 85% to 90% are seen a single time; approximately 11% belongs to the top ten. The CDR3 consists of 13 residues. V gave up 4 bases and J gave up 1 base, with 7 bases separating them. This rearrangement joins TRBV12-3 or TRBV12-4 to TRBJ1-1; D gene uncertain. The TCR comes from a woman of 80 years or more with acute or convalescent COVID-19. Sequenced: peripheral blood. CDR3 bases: TGTGCCAGCAGTTATGAGAGGAACACTGAAGCTTTCTTT. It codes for CASSYERNTEAFF.